This T cell receptor (beta chain) came from a study of blood T cell repertoires in COVID-19. Study as a whole: From T cells, B-cell-depleted T cells, or PBMCs came the material, which was cDNA or gDNA.

Per the original methods: Reference gene primers were amplified, and this amplification served to estimate nucleated cell counts. Here immunoSEQ multiplex PCR was the method, and the copy in TCRdb shows in-frame clones only, minus some. V, J and clone size are taken as reported in that table, and D and trimming were inferred from the DNA itself. The sample contains just under 350,000 clones, about 90% of which appear only once. A Seattle source enrolled patients during active infection and followed them longitudinally. CDR3 length: 17 amino acids. V shed 1 base, J shed 5 bases, and the junction held 13 bases outside the gene matches. Germline V CDR1 and CDR2: WSHSY, SAAADI.

This TCR came from a woman aged 50 to 60 with COVID-19, enrolled during active disease. The chain employs TRBV10-2 and TRBJ2-5; 7 nucleotides match TRBD2. The specimen was peripheral blood. The CDR3 nucleotides are TGCGCCAGCAGTGAGTGGGGGAGTGGCCGGGGGGTCGAGACCCAGTACTTC. Encoded protein: CASSEWGSGRGVETQYF.